Shown below are 12 T cell receptor beta chains from a single sample sequenced in a study of blood T cell repertoires in COVID-19. Using immunoSEQ multiplex PCR, the repertoire was profiled, and TCRdb retains in-frame clones only, with some absent. In the table there are approximately 300,000 clones, around 87% of which are singletons. The specimen was peripheral blood. These receptors came from a man aged 50-60 years with active or convalescent COVID-19.

DNA of the CDR3: TGCAGTGCTAGTCCCTTCTCCGGGACTAGCCTCGGGGGAGAGTTCTTC. Protein product: CSASPFSGTSLGGEFF. The chain employs TRBV20-1 and TRBJ2-1; 9 bases are a match to TRBD2. The CDR3 sequence is 16 residues long. From germline, CDR1 is DFQATT and CDR2 SNEGSKA (reference sequence). The V and J ends lost 3 bases and 14 bases, in that order; junction bases with no gene match: 20.

In this sample, this clone turned up a few times. V and J are TRBV4-3 and TRBJ1-5; a possible D gene is TRBD1 (5 bases). The CDR3 totals 15 residues. From germline, CDR1 is LGHNA and CDR2 YSLEER. V lost 2 bases, J lost 6 bases, and 14 bases lay in between. CDR3 residues: CASSQNQGMGQPQHF. The CDR3 region has the DNA TGCGCCAGCAGCCAAAATCAGGGTATGGGTCAGCCCCAGCATTTT.

DNA of the CDR3: TGTGCCAGCAGGGGGGATGGGGGGGGCAATCAGCCCCAGCATTTT. This encodes CASRGDGGGNQPQHF. This chain joins TRBV6-5 and TRBJ1-5; D is possibly TRBD1 (5 bases). Trimming pared 6 bases from V and 2 bases from J, leaving 14 bases between. The CDR3 is 15 residues long. Germline V gene lookup returns CDR1 MNHEY and CDR2 SVGAGI.

The chain uses TRBV29-1 and TRBJ1-4; the match to TRBD1 covers 11 bases. CDR3 length: 15 residues. The J segment lost 10 bases and the V segment lost 2 bases, leaving 9 bases of the junction unmatched. CDR1 is SQVTM, CDR2 ANQGSEA, per germline. The CDR3 reads CSVELGTGGYGKLFF. The CDR3 nucleotides read TGCAGCGTTGAACTAGGGACAGGGGGATACGGAAAACTGTTTTTT.

The genes are TRBV6-5 and TRBJ1-5; D ambiguous. The V gene's germline CDR1 is MNHEY and CDR2 SVGAGI. V was pared by 6 bases and J by 11 bases, with 17 bases between. The CDR3 has 13 residues. The CDR3 here is CASSVRRAEAQHF. CDR3 DNA: TGTGCCAGCAGCGTCAGGCGGGCGGAGGCCCAGCATTTT.

The chain recombines TRBV28 with TRBJ2-7; D is ambiguous. Germline V CDR1 and CDR2: MDHEN, SYDVKM. V gave up 5 bases and J gave up 2 bases, with 10 bases separating them. The CDR3 extends over 13 amino acids. In DNA form, the CDR3 reads TGTGCCAGCAGTCCCCAGATCCCCTACGAGCAGTACTTC. It codes for CASSPQIPYEQYF.

The V gene is TRBV23-1, the J gene TRBJ2-2; a possible D gene is TRBD1 (6 bases). TRBV23-1 is designated an ORF whose function remains uncertain. V lost 2 bases and J 4 bases, leaving 14 bases between the germline ends. The CDR3 extends over 16 amino acids. The CDR3 coding sequence is TGCGCCAGCAGTCAACTCCGGAAACAGGGCACCGGGGAGCTGTTTTTT. This codes for CASSQLRKQGTGELFF.

The rearrangement joins TRBV10-3 to TRBJ2-2; the match to TRBD2 covers 7 bases. Trimming took 8 bases from V and 2 from J; bases not matched to a gene: 8. Germline-derived CDR1 and CDR2 are ENHRY and SYGVKD. The CDR3 extends over 15 amino acids. DNA for the CDR3: TGTGCCATCGGACCCGGGACTATTAACACCGGGGAGCTGTTTTTT. Amino acids: CAIGPGTINTGELFF.

The chain recombines TRBV6-5 with TRBJ1-2; the D gene is possibly TRBD1 (5 bases). The CDR3 has 14 residues. V was trimmed by 0 bases and J by 1 base, leaving 6 bases between them. CDR1 and CDR2 (germline): MNHEY, SVGAGI. CDR3 sequence (DNA): TGTGCCAGCAGTTACTCGACAGTTAACTATGGCTACACCTTC. Amino acid sequence: CASSYSTVNYGYTF.

This chain's CDR3 is CASTLDRGRFNQPQHF. CDR3 DNA sequence: TGTGCCAGCACCTTAGACAGGGGTCGGTTCAATCAGCCCCAGCATTTT. The gene calls are TRBV2 and TRBJ1-5; 8 bases align to TRBD1. V shed 7 bases, J shed 3 bases, and the junction held 11 bases outside the gene matches. Germline lookup yields CDR1 SNHLY and CDR2 FYNNEI. The CDR3 contains 16 residues.

The chain couples TRBV5-4 to TRBJ2-3; 7 bases map to TRBD2. Germline V gene sequence: CDR1 SGHNT, CDR2 YYREEE (reference sequence). This CDR3 contains 16 residues. The junction had 16 bases not matched to a gene; V was cut back by 6 bases and J by 6 bases. The CDR3 DNA reads TGTGCCAGCACCCTGGACCCAAGCGGGGACTTTGATACGCAGTATTTT. It is translated as CASTLDPSGDFDTQYF.

This sequence joins TRBV29-1 and TRBJ2-7; 9 bases line up with TRBD1. Germline V lookup: CDR1 SQVTM, CDR2 ANQGSEA. The CDR3 is made up of 15 amino acids. Losses at the gene ends were 2 bases for V and 6 bases for J; bases not matched to a gene: 11. The CDR3 reads CSVESGGQGKSEQYF. CDR3 coding DNA: TGCAGCGTTGAATCCGGGGGACAGGGAAAAAGCGAGCAGTACTTC.